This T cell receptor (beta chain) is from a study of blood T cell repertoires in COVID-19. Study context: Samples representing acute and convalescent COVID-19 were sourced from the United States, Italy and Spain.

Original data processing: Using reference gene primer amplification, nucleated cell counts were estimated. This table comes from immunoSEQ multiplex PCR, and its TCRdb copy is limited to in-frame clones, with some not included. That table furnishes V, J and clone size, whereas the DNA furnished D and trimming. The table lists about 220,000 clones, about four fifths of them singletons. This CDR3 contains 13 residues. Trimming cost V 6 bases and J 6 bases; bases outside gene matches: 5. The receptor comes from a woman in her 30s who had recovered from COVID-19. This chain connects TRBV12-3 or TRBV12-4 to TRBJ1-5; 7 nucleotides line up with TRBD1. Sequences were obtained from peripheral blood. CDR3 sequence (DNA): TGTGCCAGCAGGGGGGGACAGACTCAGCCCCAGCATTTT. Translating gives CASRGGQTQPQHF.